This T cell receptor (beta chain) was identified in a study of cytomegalovirus exposure and HLA in healthy donors. Overall study findings and caveats: It was reported that the classifier diagnosed cytomegalovirus status with high specificity and sensitivity in both the original and validation cohorts. Among TCR sequences, most were rare, though some public TCRs appeared in many donors. The listing of 150 to 200 TCR beta chains classed them as cytomegalovirus-associated.

Concerning this clone: Its specificity is unknown.

The data were produced by immunoSEQ multiplex PCR, yet TCRdb's version contains in-frame clones alone and is incomplete. This table holds over 85,000 clones, approximately 94% found once. This CDR3 has 18 residues. Germline values: CDR1 SGDLS, CDR2 YYNGEE. The V and J ends lost 0 bases and 1 base respectively, with 16 bases between them. Specimen: PBMCs. The rearrangement uses TRBV9 and TRBJ2-2; possible D gene TRBD2, 6 bases. This clonotype originated in a woman younger than 30 in good health and CMV-seronegative. The CDR3 spells CASSVVGGLWGNTGELFF. The CDR3 region has the DNA TGTGCCAGCAGCGTAGTAGGAGGGCTTTGGGGGAACACCGGGGAGCTGTTTTTT.